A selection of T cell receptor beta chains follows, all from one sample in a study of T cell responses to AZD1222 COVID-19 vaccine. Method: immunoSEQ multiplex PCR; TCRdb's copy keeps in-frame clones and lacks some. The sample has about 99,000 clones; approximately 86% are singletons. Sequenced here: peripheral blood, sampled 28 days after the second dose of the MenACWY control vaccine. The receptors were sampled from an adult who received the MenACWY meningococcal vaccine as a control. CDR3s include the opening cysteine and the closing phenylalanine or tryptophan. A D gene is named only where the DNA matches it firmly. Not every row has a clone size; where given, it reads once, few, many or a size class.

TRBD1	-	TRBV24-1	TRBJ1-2	TGTGCCACCAGTCAGGGGGATAACTATGGCTACACCTTC	CATSQGDNYGYTF
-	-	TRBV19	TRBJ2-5	TGTGCCAGTAGTATTTCCGGGACTGAGACCCAGTACTTC	CASSISGTETQYF
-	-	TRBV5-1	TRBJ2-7	TGCGCCAGCCGCTTAGGGCAGACCTACGAGCAGTACTTC	CASRLGQTYEQYF
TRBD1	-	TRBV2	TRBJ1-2	TGTGCCAGCAGTGCCCCCGGGACAGGGGGCCCAGCCGAGGGTGGCTACACCTTC	CASSAPGTGGPAEGGYTF
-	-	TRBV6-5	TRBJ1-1	TGTGCCAGCAGTTACTCATGGGCGGAGAACACTGAAGCTTTCTTT	CASSYSWAENTEAFF
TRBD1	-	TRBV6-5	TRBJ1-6	TGTGCCAGCAGTTACTTTCGGGACAGGCGCTCACCCCTCCACTTT	CASSYFRDRRSPLHF
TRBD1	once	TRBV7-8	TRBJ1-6	TGTGCCAGCAGCTACTCACAGGGGCGCAATCCTAATTCACCCCTCCACTTT	CASSYSQGRNPNSPLHF
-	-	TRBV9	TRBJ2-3	TGTGCCAGCAGCGTAGAGGCAGATACGCAGTATTTT	CASSVEADTQYF
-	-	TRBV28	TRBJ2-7	TGTGCCAGCGGCCGGGATGAGGTAGCCGAGCAGTACTTC	CASGRDEVAEQYF
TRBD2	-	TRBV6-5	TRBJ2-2	TGTGCCAGCAGTACCGGGACTAGCGGGGTCGGGGAGCTGTTTTTT	CASSTGTSGVGELFF
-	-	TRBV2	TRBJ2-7	TGTGCCAGCGGATGGACCGGACAAGGGGGCGAGCAGTACTTC	CASGWTGQGGEQYF
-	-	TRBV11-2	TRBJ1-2	TGTGCCAGCAGCTTAAGGGGGTCGAGGGCTAGTGGCTACACCTTC	CASSLRGSRASGYTF
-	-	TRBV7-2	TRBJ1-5	TGTGCCAGCAGGAAAGGGGAACAGCCCCAGCATTTT	CASRKGEQPQHF
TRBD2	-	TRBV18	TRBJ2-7	TGTGCCAGCTCACCACTAGGGGCTAGCGGGGGGACCTACGAGCAGTACTTC	CASSPLGASGGTYEQYF
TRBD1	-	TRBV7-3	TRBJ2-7	TGTGCCAGCAGCCCGGGACAGGCCCTCTCCGAGCAGTACTTC	CASSPGQALSEQYF
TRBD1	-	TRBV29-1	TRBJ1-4	TGCAGCGTTGCACCAGGGGGCCGGAGAGAAAAACTGTTTTTT	CSVAPGGRREKLFF
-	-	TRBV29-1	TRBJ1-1	TGCAGCGTTGAAGCGTGGCAGGGATCGAACACTGAAGCTTTCTTT	CSVEAWQGSNTEAFF
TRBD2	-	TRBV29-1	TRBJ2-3	TGCAGCGTTGAAATAGCGGGGAACACAGATACGCAGTATTTT	CSVEIAGNTDTQYF
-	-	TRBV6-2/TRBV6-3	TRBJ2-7	TGTGCCAGCAGTTACGGACGGGGGGCCGTCTACGAGCAGTACTTC	CASSYGRGAVYEQYF
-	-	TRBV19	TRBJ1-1	TGTGCCAGTAGTATAGCTAAGGAGACTGAAGCTTTCTTT	CASSIAKETEAFF
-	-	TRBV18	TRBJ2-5	TGTGCCAGCTCACCACCGTCCGAAATAGCCACACAAGAGACCCAGTACTTC	CASSPPSEIATQETQYF
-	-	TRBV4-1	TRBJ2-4	TGCGCCAGCAGCCAAGGGTTCTCAGGATTACTAGCCAAAAACATTCAGTACTTC	CASSQGFSGLLAKNIQYF
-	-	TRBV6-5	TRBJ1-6	TGTGCCAGCAGGGAGGGAAGCTCCTATAATTCACCCCTCCACTTT	CASREGSSYNSPLHF
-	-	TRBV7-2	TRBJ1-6	TGTGCCAGCAGCTTAGGAAGACAGGACAATTCACCCCTCCACTTT	CASSLGRQDNSPLHF
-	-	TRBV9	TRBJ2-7	TGTGCCAGCAGCGTAGCTGGGGTTGGTGACTACGAGCAGTACTTC	CASSVAGVGDYEQYF
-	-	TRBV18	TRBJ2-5	TGTGCCAGCTCACCACTGGCGCAGCTAAGAATCCAAGAGACCCAGTACTTC	CASSPLAQLRIQETQYF
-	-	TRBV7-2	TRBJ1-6	TGTGCCAGCAGCTTAGCGGGGGCGCAGGACGGTAATTCACCCCTCCACTTT	CASSLAGAQDGNSPLHF
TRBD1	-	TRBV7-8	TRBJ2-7	TGTGCCAGCAGCCCACTGACAGGGGGTTCCTACGAGCAGTACTTC	CASSPLTGGSYEQYF
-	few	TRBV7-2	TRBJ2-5	TGTGCCAGCAGCTTAGGGGCAGGGAAAGAGACCCAGTACTTC	CASSLGAGKETQYF
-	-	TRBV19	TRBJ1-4	TGTGCCAGTAGTAAGCGAACGTCAGAAGGTGGACTGTTTTTT	CASSKRTSEGGLFF
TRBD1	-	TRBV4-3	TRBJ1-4	TGCGCCAGCAGCCGGGGACAGGGTCTGGTAAAACTGTTTTTT	CASSRGQGLVKLFF